Reported below is one T cell receptor (beta chain). The record originates from a study of control samples from healthy donors and cancer patients. There are 15 residues in the CDR3. Germline CDR1 MNHEY, CDR2 SVGAGI. Between the trimmed V and J ends, which lost 10 bases and 1 base, there was a span of 14 bases. The data were produced by immunoSEQ multiplex PCR, yet TCRdb's version contains in-frame clones alone and is incomplete. The table lists around 170,000 clones, around 88% of them singletons. The clonotype originates from a woman in her 30s in good health. The sequenced sample was blood. This chain joins TRBV6-5 and TRBJ2-6; D gene ambiguous. As DNA, the CDR3 is TGTGCCACCCGACCCAATTCTTCTGGGGCCAACGTCCTGACTTTC. This sequence encodes CATRPNSSGANVLTF.